Ten or more counts support the clone carrying this T cell receptor (beta chain). Its target is unknown. This specimen comes from a study of CD8 T cells in ankylosing spondylitis. Broader study findings: Disease-linked clones proved CD8+ and comparatively uncommon in peripheral blood.

V gave up 3 bases and J gave up 7 bases, with 14 bases separating them. The CDR3 runs 13 residues. CDR1 and CDR2 from the germline V gene are SGHRS and YFSETQ. TCRdb re-called the 5' RACE reads through MiXCR, storing one row per CDR3 protein. This sample has tens of thousands of distinct CDR3 sequences; under 7.5% occur once, and the top ten carry roughly 4.8%. The V gene is TRBV5-1, the J gene TRBJ2-7; D remains unclear. Material: synovial fluid, either unsorted or a sorted T cell fraction (not recorded which). The TCR sequence derives from a male donor with ankylosing spondylitis. The CDR3 is CASSSSMGFEQYF. In nucleotides, the CDR3 is TGCGCCAGCAGCTCCTCTATGGGTTTTGAGCAGTACTTC.